The 16 T cell receptor beta chains below come from one sample, sequenced in a study of response to subunit inactivated influenza vaccine. TCRdb ran MiXCR on the RT-PCR reads and lists one entry per CDR3 protein. The data contain 500,000 to 550,000 distinct CDR3 sequences, less than 25% of them singletons. These data also featured in a second study, about T cells expressing NK-cell markers. As that report states: TCR beta cDNA was generated via 5'RACE template switching incorporating UMIs.

Here the sequenced sample was CD4+ T cells sorted from PBMCs, taken about 11 days after vaccination. The receptors originated from a man aged 50 to 59 who received an inactivated influenza vaccine.

The genes are TRBV6-1 and TRBJ2-2, with D unclear. CDR3 length: 15 residues. The germline gives CDR1 MNHNS, CDR2 SASEGT. V lost 6 bases to trimming and J lost 6 bases, with 17 bases between them. This chain's CDR3 is CASRAGHPGPGELFF. The CDR3 coding sequence is TGTGCCAGCAGGGCCGGCCACCCCGGCCCCGGGGAGCTGTTTTTT.

V is TRBV4-3 and J is TRBJ2-7, with 7 bases matching TRBD2. The CDR3 is 19 residues long. From germline, CDR1 is LGHNA and CDR2 YSLEER. With 2 bases clipped from V and 2 bases from J, the junction kept 18 bases outside the gene matches. The CDR3 here is CASSQWALAGESGAYEQYF. CDR3 DNA: TGCGCCAGCAGCCAATGGGCGTTGGCGGGAGAAAGTGGTGCCTACGAGCAGTACTTC.

CDR3 protein: CASEGKSYEQYF. The DNA for the CDR3 is TGTGCCAGCGAGGGGAAATCCTACGAGCAGTACTTC. V is TRBV28 and J is TRBJ2-7; TRBD1 or TRBD2 may be the D gene (5 bases each). Germline CDR1 MDHEN, CDR2 SYDVKM. This CDR3 region has 12 residues. V was pared by 8 bases and J by 1 base, with 9 bases between.

The chain joins TRBV7-2 to TRBJ1-1, with 8 bases matching TRBD1. The CDR3 is 16 residues long. Trimming removed 5 bases from V and 4 bases from J; junction bases left unmatched: 12. CDR1 and CDR2 (germline): SGHTA, FQGNSA. CDR3 DNA sequence: TGTGCCAGCAGCCCGGACAGGGTGGGAGTTGGCACTGAAGCTTTCTTT. Amino acid sequence: CASSPDRVGVGTEAFF.

There are a few counts of this clonotype. The chain recombines TRBV15 with TRBJ1-6, with D uncertain. This CDR3 region has 16 residues. The V end lost 1 base, the J end lost 0 bases, and 7 bases lay between the germline ends. Germline values: CDR1 LNHNV, CDR2 YYDKDF (reference sequence). The CDR3 bases are TGTGCCACCAGCAGAGGTGGGAGCTCCTATAATTCACCCCTCCACTTT. Protein: CATSRGGSSYNSPLHF.

This clonotype was seen a few times. This rearrangement joins TRBV12-3 or TRBV12-4 to TRBJ2-1; D remains ambiguous. V lost 3 bases and J 8 bases, leaving 11 bases between the germline ends. This CDR3 has 13 amino acids. DNA of the CDR3: TGTGCCAGCAGTTTCGCCCCCCCCTATGAGCAGTTCTTC. Its translation is CASSFAPPYEQFF.

This clonotype was recorded at least ten times. This chain joins TRBV20-1 and TRBJ1-2; possibly TRBD1 for D (5 bases). Trimming removed 6 bases from V and 8 bases from J, with 13 bases in between. The germline V gene has CDR1 DFQATT and CDR2 SNEGSKA (reference sequence). This CDR3 is built from 11 residues. The CDR3 bases are TGCAGTGCGGACCGCGGGGGAGGCTACACCTTC. Protein: CSADRGGGYTF.

This chain uses TRBV7-2 with TRBJ2-3; 16 bases map to TRBD2. This CDR3 has 14 amino acids. Germline V lookup: CDR1 SGHTA, CDR2 FQGNSA. V lost 5 bases, J lost 9 bases, and 2 bases stayed unmatched. The CDR3 nucleotides read TGTGCCAGCAGCCAGGGACTAGCGGGGGGGACGCAGTATTTT. It translates to CASSQGLAGGTQYF.

CDR3 in DNA: TGTGCCAGCAGGTCCACTAGCGGCGGGGAGCTGTTTTTT. This sequence encodes CASRSTSGGELFF. J is TRBJ2-2 and V is TRBV11-1; 8 positions agree with TRBD2. The CDR3 is made up of 13 amino acids. After removal of 6 bases from V and 7 bases from J, the junction contained 4 bases not matched to a gene. Germline loops: CDR1 SGHAT, CDR2 FQDESV (reference sequence).

There are many counts of this clonotype. The V and J genes are TRBV4-1 and TRBJ2-5, with D unclear. The CDR3 covers 13 residues. Germline V CDR1 and CDR2: MGHRA, YSYEKL. Trimming stripped 2 bases from V and 6 bases from J, with 10 bases between. This chain's CDR3 is CASSQLILQTQYF. For the CDR3, the DNA is TGCGCCAGCAGCCAACTAATCTTGCAGACCCAGTACTTC.

In regard to this clonotype: One junction end disagrees with the germline gene, perhaps due to a read error. The CDR3 nucleotides read TGTGCCAACAGTTCGAAACAGGGGGTCGGACAGCCCCAGCATTTT. This codes for CANSSKQGVGQPQHF. This chain joins TRBV10-3 and TRBJ1-5; TRBD1 matches 8 bases. The CDR3 has 15 amino acids. Germline loops: CDR1 ENHRY, CDR2 SYGVKD.

This clonotype turned up a few times. J is TRBJ1-4 and V is TRBV7-2, with D unresolved. Germline V gene data show CDR1 as SGHTA and CDR2 as FQGNSA. The CDR3 totals 15 residues. V was pared by 0 bases and J by 8 bases, with 13 bases between. CDR3 sequence reads: CASSLAPVPLEKLFF. The CDR3 DNA follows: TGTGCCAGCAGCTTAGCGCCTGTACCGTTAGAAAAACTGTTTTTT.

This chain joins TRBV20-1 and TRBJ2-1; D remains unclear. CDR1 and CDR2 from the germline V gene are DFQATT and SNEGSKA (reference sequence). V was clipped by 3 bases and J by 0 bases, with 9 bases between them. This CDR3 is 14 amino acids long. The CDR3 region has the DNA TGCAGTGCTAGTTACTTCAGCTCCTACAATGAGCAGTTCTTC. Protein product: CSASYFSSYNEQFF.

The chain couples TRBV29-1 to TRBJ2-3, with D possibly TRBD1 on 6 matching bases. The CDR3 sequence is 16 residues long. Germline loops: CDR1 SQVTM, CDR2 ANQGSEA. The V end was cut by 3 bases, the J end by 3 bases, with 19 bases between. The CDR3 loop reads CSVDTTTGFGTDTQYF. The CDR3 region has the DNA TGCAGCGTTGACACCACTACAGGGTTTGGTACAGATACGCAGTATTTT.

This clonotype was detected only a few times. The rearrangement joins TRBV20-1 to TRBJ2-3, with D unclear. Trimming removed 3 bases from V and 0 bases from J, with 10 bases in between. CDR3 length: 14 residues. The V gene's germline CDR1 is DFQATT and CDR2 SNEGSKA (reference sequence). CDR3 nucleotides: TGCAGTGCTAGTCTTAGCTCTAGCACAGATACGCAGTATTTT. Its protein is CSASLSSSTDTQYF.

This clonotype has more than one count but fewer than ten. V gene TRBV5-1 combines with J gene TRBJ1-2; TRBD1 matches at 7 bases. The CDR3 is 17 residues long. Germline loops: CDR1 SGHRS, CDR2 YFSETQ. Trimming at V came to 0 bases and at J to 0 bases, leaving 8 bases not matched to a gene. DNA of the CDR3: TGCGCCAGCAGCTTGGTGACAGGGCCCGCTGCTAACTATGGCTACACCTTC. This gives the protein CASSLVTGPAANYGYTF.